The rows below give T cell receptor beta chains drawn from one sample of a study of T cell responses to AZD1222 COVID-19 vaccine. Libraries were prepared by immunoSEQ multiplex PCR; TCRdb keeps only in-frame clonotypes and omits some of them. The sample gives around 100,000 clones, 80% to 90% of which show up once; around 20% is in the top ten. The input for sequencing was peripheral blood, taken on day 0 of AZD1222 vaccination. These receptors were obtained from an adult in good health. CDR3s include the opening cysteine and the closing phenylalanine or tryptophan. D genes are given only for firm matches. Some rows have no size entry. The others give once, few or many, or a class for an expanded clone.

V gene,J gene,clone size,D gene,CDR3 protein
TRBV12-3/TRBV12-4,TRBJ1-1,-,-,CASSLTSEAFF
TRBV7-2,TRBJ1-2,-,TRBD1,CASSPLQGAGYGYTF
TRBV11-3,TRBJ2-1,once,TRBD2,CASSRTSGNEQFF
TRBV30,TRBJ1-2,-,-,CASNVGGFSYGYTF
TRBV7-8,TRBJ2-2,-,-,CASSLEGTGELFF
TRBV5-1,TRBJ2-1,-,-,CASSLALVSYNEQFF
TRBV7-2,TRBJ1-2,-,-,CASSARHGYTF
TRBV28,TRBJ2-7,-,TRBD2,CASSSLAGVSYEQYF
TRBV9,TRBJ1-6,-,TRBD1,CASSFTGEPRSPLHF
TRBV4-3,TRBJ1-5,-,-,CASSQDASINQPQHF
TRBV4-2,TRBJ1-2,-,-,CASSQDHPGGTYGYTF
TRBV28,TRBJ1-2,-,-,CASRPPGGGRGYTF
TRBV25-1,TRBJ1-1,-,-,CASTQNTEAFF
TRBV15,TRBJ1-6,-,-,CATSTTIGRVNSPLHF
TRBV6-5,TRBJ1-5,-,TRBD1,CAGPGTGSQPQHF
TRBV19,TRBJ2-7,-,-,CASSIDQGTRYEQYF
TRBV3-1/TRBV3-2,TRBJ1-6,-,-,CASSQVGRDRRKPLHF
TRBV12-3/TRBV12-4,TRBJ1-1,-,-,CASSLGAEEAFF
TRBV19,TRBJ1-4,-,-,CASSLGLEEKLFF
TRBV27,TRBJ1-1,-,TRBD1,CASSPQGGGTEAFF
TRBV25-1,TRBJ2-5,-,TRBD1,CASSDGDRGGETQYF
TRBV5-1,TRBJ1-4,-,TRBD1,CASSLGQGATNEKLFF
TRBV7-9,TRBJ1-4,-,-,CASSLASLATNEKLFF
TRBV19,TRBJ1-1,-,TRBD1,CASRKDRGRTEAFF
TRBV10-3,TRBJ1-2,-,TRBD1,CAISESGTGAFYGYTF
TRBV18,TRBJ1-4,-,-,CASSPLHRVGEKLFF
TRBV11-3,TRBJ2-1,-,TRBD2,CASSRRSSGGASDNEQFF
TRBV4-2,TRBJ1-2,-,-,CASSQEARPALYGYTF
TRBV7-9,TRBJ1-4,-,TRBD1,CASSSRTGAGEKLFF
TRBV9,TRBJ2-2,-,-,CASSVAGAVTGELFF
TRBV19,TRBJ1-5,-,-,CASIEQLSSNQPQHF
TRBV9,TRBJ1-5,-,-,CASSPGSNQPQHF
TRBV9,TRBJ2-7,-,-,CASSPTDTYEQYF
TRBV3-1/TRBV3-2,TRBJ2-7,-,TRBD2,CASSQDQWASGLYEQYF
TRBV7-6,TRBJ1-4,few,-,CASSLVSGLGEKLFF
TRBV11-1,TRBJ1-4,-,TRBD1,CASSFTGASEKLFF
TRBV14,TRBJ1-1,-,-,CASSPSFGTQNTEAFF
TRBV6-5,TRBJ1-2,once,-,CASSSVGIPHYGYTF
TRBV7-6,TRBJ2-7,-,TRBD1,CASSPGDSYEQYF
TRBV30,TRBJ1-1,-,-,CAWSVQGSTEAFF
TRBV6-2/TRBV6-3,TRBJ1-4,few,-,CASSYIGGRGEKLFF
TRBV6-2/TRBV6-3,TRBJ1-2,-,TRBD1,CASSREQGGYGYTF
TRBV11-3,TRBJ2-1,once,TRBD2,CASSATSGSNEQFF
TRBV7-2,TRBJ1-2,-,-,CASSLVEGNYGYTF
TRBV21-1,TRBJ2-5,-,-,CATGEPPKQACSEETQYF
TRBV10-3,TRBJ1-3,-,-,CAISGAGEDTIYF
TRBV2,TRBJ2-5,-,-,CASSGLRSGGENQYF
TRBV3-1/TRBV3-2,TRBJ2-3,-,-,CASSPATDTQYF
TRBV4-3,TRBJ2-7,-,TRBD2,CASSQDTTSGGYEQYF
TRBV24-1,TRBJ1-5,-,TRBD1,CATTSQGARNQPQHF